The clone carrying this TCR beta chain is classed as medium-sized. The V gene lost 6 bases and the J gene lost 4 bases, with 19 bases spanning the gap. The germline gives CDR1 SEHNR, CDR2 FQNEAQ (reference sequence). This CDR3 is 16 amino acids long. From the RT-PCR reads, TCRdb called clonotypes with MiXCR, one entry per CDR3 protein. The sample holds thousands of distinct CDR3 sequences, around 31% seen once. The V call is TRBV7-9, the J call TRBJ2-1; D ambiguous. The sequence came from a female donor with primary Sjogren's syndrome. The sample taken for sequencing was memory CD4+ T cells from salivary gland. The CDR3 coding sequence is TGTGCCAGCAGTTCTCCCCGGCGTTCAGGATACAATGAGCAGTTCTTC. This encodes CASSSPRRSGYNEQFF. Combining the CDR3 with reference TRBV7-9 and TRBJ2-1 gives the whole variable domain DTGVSQNPRHKITKRGQNVTFRCDPISEHNRLYWYRQTLGQGPEFLTYFQNEAQLEKSRLLSDRFSAERPKGSFSTLEIQRTEQGDSAMYLCASSSPRRSGYNEQFFGPGTRLTVL.